These 25 T cell receptor beta chains share one sample of origin, sequenced in a study of cytomegalovirus exposure and HLA in healthy donors. The PCR employed 60 Vbeta primers together with 13 Jbeta primers. The table came from immunoSEQ multiplex PCR; TCRdb's copy has only in-frame clones and leaves some out. The data hold around 67,000 clones, with approximately 74% observed a single time. Sequenced sample: PBMCs. All receptors derive from a woman between 25 and 40 years old in good health and CMV-seropositive.

The rearrangement joins TRBV25-1 to TRBJ2-7; D might be TRBD2 (5 bases). Germline-derived CDR1 and CDR2 are MGHDK and SYGVNS. V gave up 10 bases and J gave up 7 bases, with 20 bases separating them. This CDR3 region has 13 residues. Here the CDR3 DNA reads TGTGCCACCAGCAAGAGGGCGCCGGAGGAGCAGTACTTC. It yields the protein CATSKRAPEEQYF.

V gene TRBV30 combines with J gene TRBJ1-1, with a weak D call TRBD1 (6 bases). From germline, CDR1 is GTSNPN and CDR2 SVGIG (reference sequence). V lost 4 bases to trimming and J lost 4 bases, with 10 bases between them. This CDR3 has 12 residues. Written as DNA, the CDR3 is TGTGCCTGGAAACAGGGAAGCACTGAAGCTTTCTTT. Translation: CAWKQGSTEAFF.

This rearrangement joins TRBV29-1 to TRBJ2-2, with TRBD1 matching 7 bases. The CDR3 totals 11 residues. CDR1 SQVTM and CDR2 ANQGSEA come from the germline V gene. This CDR3 is CATGVTGELFF. In DNA form, the CDR3 reads TGCGCAACAGGGGTCACCGGGGAGCTGTTTTTT.

The chain's CDR3 is CASSSTGFNQPQHF. As DNA, the CDR3 is TGTGCCAGCAGTTCGACAGGATTCAATCAGCCCCAGCATTTT. The genes are TRBV28 and TRBJ1-5, with D possibly being TRBD1 (6 bases). Germline values: CDR1 MDHEN, CDR2 SYDVKM. The length of the CDR3 is 14 residues. V lost 4 bases, J lost 3 bases, and 10 bases lay in between.

J is TRBJ1-1 and V is TRBV28, with D possibly being TRBD1 (6 bases). Deletions cut 3 bases from V and 6 bases from J, with 14 bases between. The length of the CDR3 is 14 residues. The germline CDR1 and CDR2 sequences are MDHEN and SYDVKM. The CDR3 bases are TGTGCCAGCAGTTTGGGGGCCGCGCACTCTGAAGCTTTCTTT. Amino acids: CASSLGAAHSEAFF.

The chain joins TRBV25-1 to TRBJ2-1; 11 bases line up with TRBD2. This CDR3 is built from 18 residues. V gave up 4 bases and J gave up 0 bases; unmatched junction bases: 8. Germline CDR1 MGHDK, CDR2 SYGVNS. CDR3 residues: CASSGSSGRRSSYNEQFF. DNA of the CDR3: TGTGCCAGCAGTGGTTCTAGCGGGAGGAGGAGCTCCTACAATGAGCAGTTCTTC.

V and J are TRBV4-1 and TRBJ2-7; TRBD2 matches at 10 bases. Germline V gene lookup returns CDR1 MGHRA and CDR2 YSYEKL. The trim removed 0 bases at V and 7 bases at J, leaving 9 bases unmatched. The CDR3 consists of 16 residues. The CDR3 bases are TGCGCCAGCAGCCAAGATATGTCTAGCGGGAGAGAGGAGCAGTACTTC. Translated: CASSQDMSSGREEQYF.

V usage is TRBV30 and J usage is TRBJ2-7; tentative D call: TRBD1 (5 bases). Trimming took off 0 bases at V and 6 bases at J, with 12 bases between the two ends. The CDR3 sequence is 13 residues long. In germline, CDR1 is GTSNPN, CDR2 SVGIG (reference sequence). As DNA, the CDR3 is TGTGCCTGGAGTGTACGGCAGGGCGGCGAGCAGTACTTC. Its protein is CAWSVRQGGEQYF.

The J gene is TRBJ2-1, the V gene TRBV2; D remains ambiguous. The CDR3 length is 16 residues. Germline loops: CDR1 SNHLY, CDR2 FYNNEI. The V gene lost 4 bases and the J gene lost 0 bases, with 13 bases spanning the gap. CDR3 in amino acids: CASSVAASPSYNEQFF. The CDR3, as DNA: TGTGCCAGCAGTGTGGCTGCTAGTCCCTCCTACAATGAGCAGTTCTTC.

The chain carries TRBV11-2 and TRBJ2-7; 10 bases are a match to TRBD2. This CDR3 comprises 14 residues. V gave up 5 bases and J gave up 7 bases; unmatched junction bases: 8. Germline CDR1 and CDR2: SGHAT and FQNNGV. CDR3 protein: CASSDQLAGREQYF. CDR3 bases: TGTGCCAGCAGCGACCAACTAGCGGGACGAGAGCAGTACTTC.

The chain joins TRBV29-1 to TRBJ2-7; no definite D call. Germline CDR1 and CDR2: SQVTM and ANQGSEA. The CDR3 loop spans 11 amino acids. The V and J ends lost 5 bases and 2 bases respectively, with 7 bases between them. Written as DNA, the CDR3 is TGCAGCGTTTCCAATGCCTACGAGCAGTACTTC. Protein product: CSVSNAYEQYF.

This sequence joins TRBV11-2 and TRBJ2-1; possibly TRBD1 for D (6 bases). Germline CDR1 SGHAT, CDR2 FQNNGV. The CDR3 length is 14 residues. Trimming stripped 5 bases from V and 6 bases from J, with 14 bases between. The CDR3 DNA sequence: TGTGCCAGCAGCGCCCGGACAGCCACCAATGAGCAGTTCTTC. Protein: CASSARTATNEQFF.

The CDR3 DNA sequence: TGTGCCAGCAGCCGAGATTACAGTAGCAATCAGCCCCAGCATTTT. Amino acids: CASSRDYSSNQPQHF. The chain links TRBV7-2 to TRBJ1-5; D ambiguous. Germline V gene sequence: CDR1 SGHTA, CDR2 FQGNSA. Trimming removed 5 bases at V and 0 bases at J, with 11 bases between. There are 15 residues in the CDR3.

The rearrangement uses TRBV7-6 and TRBJ1-2; 9 positions match TRBD1. Germline trimming cut 6 bases from V and 7 bases from J; bases unmatched to any gene: 6. This CDR3 is built from 13 residues. The germline V gene encodes CDR1 SGHVS and CDR2 FNYEAQ. CDR3 nucleotide sequence: TGTGCCAGCAGACAGGACAGGGGAGGTGGCTACACCTTC. It yields the protein CASRQDRGGGYTF.

This clone was detected only once. V is TRBV18 and J is TRBJ2-3, with 11 positions matching TRBD1. V dropped 3 bases and J dropped 4; count of bases not matched to a gene: 3. CDR1 KGHSH and CDR2 LQKENI come from the germline V gene. The CDR3 covers 15 residues. The CDR3 reads CASSPGTGGADTQYF. CDR3 sequence (DNA): TGTGCCAGCTCACCCGGGACAGGGGGTGCAGATACGCAGTATTTT.

V gene TRBV18 combines with J gene TRBJ2-7, with 7 bases matching TRBD1. Trimming at V came to 2 bases and at J to 5 bases, leaving 9 bases not matched to a gene. Germline values: CDR1 KGHSH, CDR2 LQKENI. This CDR3 region has 15 residues. CDR3 sequence reads: CASSPAIRGQNEQYF. The CDR3 DNA sequence: TGTGCCAGCTCACCAGCGATAAGGGGGCAAAACGAGCAGTACTTC.

This clone showed up just a few times. V and J are TRBV28 and TRBJ1-2, with D perhaps TRBD1 (6 bases). V was clipped by 6 bases and J by 6 bases, with 26 bases between them. This CDR3 spans 17 amino acids. Germline V gene data show CDR1 as MDHEN and CDR2 as SYDVKM. This chain's CDR3 is CASSARGTKGALHGYTF. CDR3 nucleotide sequence: TGTGCCAGCAGCGCCAGGGGAACAAAAGGGGCCCTCCATGGCTACACCTTC.

V and J are TRBV5-1 and TRBJ2-7, with D maybe TRBD1 (5 bases). This CDR3 comprises 15 residues. V was pared by 0 bases and J by 2 bases, with 12 bases between. Germline loops: CDR1 SGHRS, CDR2 YFSETQ. The chain's CDR3 is CASSLGQGVAYEQYF. CDR3 sequence (DNA): TGCGCCAGCAGCTTGGGGCAGGGCGTCGCCTACGAGCAGTACTTC.

On this clone itself: The same CDR3 can be traced to other DNA sequences in this sample. J is TRBJ2-7 and V is TRBV5-1, with TRBD2 identical over 13 bases. The junction had 0 bases not matched to a gene; V was cut back by 0 bases and J by 3 bases. This CDR3 comprises 15 residues. Germline V lookup: CDR1 SGHRS, CDR2 YFSETQ. The DNA of the CDR3 is TGCGCCAGCAGCTTGGGGACTAGCGGGAGCTACGAGCAGTACTTC. Translating it yields CASSLGTSGSYEQYF.

The chain recombines TRBV30 with TRBJ2-7, with TRBD1 matching over 11 bases. J gave up 7 bases and V 8 bases, and 4 bases lay outside the gene matches. This CDR3 is built from 11 residues. Germline V gene data show CDR1 as GTSNPN and CDR2 as SVGIG (reference sequence). The CDR3 DNA sequence: TGTGCCACGGACAGGGGGCGAGAGCAGTACTTC. Protein product: CATDRGREQYF.

A remark on this clone: The sample has other DNA sequences that encode this CDR3 too. The rearrangement links TRBV28 to TRBJ1-2; D possibly corresponds to TRBD1 (6 bases). Trimming stripped 3 bases from V and 8 bases from J, with 10 bases between. From germline, CDR1 is MDHEN and CDR2 SYDVKM. This CDR3 spans 12 amino acids. CDR3 region: CASSFSGGGYTF. CDR3 DNA sequence: TGTGCCAGCAGTTTCAGTGGGGGCGGCTACACCTTC.

This chain links TRBV2 with TRBJ1-1, with 10 bases lining up with TRBD1. J lost 2 bases, V lost 6 bases, and 9 bases had no gene match. Germline loops: CDR1 SNHLY, CDR2 FYNNEI. The CDR3 covers 16 residues. In DNA, the CDR3 is TGTGCCAGCAGGGGACAGGGGATAATGGTTAACACTGAAGCTTTCTTT. This sequence encodes CASRGQGIMVNTEAFF. Combining the CDR3 with reference TRBV2 and TRBJ1-1 gives the whole variable domain EPEVTQTPSHQVTQMGQEVILRCVPISNHLYFYWYRQILGQKVEFLVSFYNNEISEKSEIFDDQFSVERPDGSNFTLKIRSTKLEDSAMYFCASRGQGIMVNTEAFFGQGTRLTVV.

This clone appeared a few times. The gene calls are TRBV6-1 and TRBJ2-7; 9 nucleotides agree with TRBD1. V dropped 4 bases and J dropped 3; count of bases not matched to a gene: 7. Germline V gene data show CDR1 as MNHNS and CDR2 as SASEGT. This CDR3 is 15 amino acids long. As DNA, the CDR3 is TGTGCCAGCAGTGCGCAGGGACAGGGAATCTACGAGCAGTACTTC. This gives the protein CASSAQGQGIYEQYF.

J is TRBJ1-3 and V is TRBV6-5, with 8 nucleotides matching TRBD1. Germline CDR1 reads MNHEY; CDR2 reads SVGAGI. After removal of 6 bases from V and 2 bases from J, the junction contained 3 bases not matched to a gene. The CDR3 runs to 14 residues. The CDR3 nucleotides are TGTGCCAGCAGCCCGGACAGGGCTGGAAACACCATATATTTT. It encodes CASSPDRAGNTIYF.

This sequence joins TRBV18 and TRBJ1-5; D unresolved. The germline CDR1 and CDR2 sequences are KGHSH and LQKENI. The CDR3 extends over 14 amino acids. Deletions cut 0 bases from V and 1 base from J, with 4 bases between. In DNA form, the CDR3 reads TGTGCCAGCTCACCACCGAGAAGCAATCAGCCCCAGCATTTT. As protein: CASSPPRSNQPQHF.